What follows describes a single T cell receptor beta chain. This record belongs to a study of blood T cell repertoires in COVID-19. Germline V gives CDR1 GTSNPN, CDR2 SVGIG (reference sequence). V was clipped by 0 bases and J by 0 bases; unmatched bases: 11. The CDR3 is 19 residues long. Clones were read by immunoSEQ multiplex PCR, and TCRdb kept only the in-frame ones, dropping some. The table has about 120,000 clones, roughly 89% seen once. Sequenced sample: peripheral blood. The chain employs TRBV30 and TRBJ1-6; 7 nucleotides align to TRBD1. This clonotype originated in a woman aged 45-59 years with acute or convalescent COVID-19. The CDR3 sequence is CAWSVPLTGTFSYNSPLHF. The DNA for the CDR3 is TGTGCCTGGAGTGTACCCCTGACAGGGACCTTCTCCTATAATTCACCCCTCCACTTT.